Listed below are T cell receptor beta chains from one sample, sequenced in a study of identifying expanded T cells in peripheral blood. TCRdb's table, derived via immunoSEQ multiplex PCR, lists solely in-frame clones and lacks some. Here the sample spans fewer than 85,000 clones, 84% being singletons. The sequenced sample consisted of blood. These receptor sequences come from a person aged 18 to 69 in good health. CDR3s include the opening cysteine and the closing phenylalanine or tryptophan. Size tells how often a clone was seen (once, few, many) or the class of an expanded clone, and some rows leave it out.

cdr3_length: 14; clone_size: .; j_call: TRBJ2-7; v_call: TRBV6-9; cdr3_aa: CASSYNSLSYEQYF
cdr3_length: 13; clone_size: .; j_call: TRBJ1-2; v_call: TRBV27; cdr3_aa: CASSLWGFYGYTF
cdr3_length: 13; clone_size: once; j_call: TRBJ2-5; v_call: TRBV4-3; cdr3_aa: CASSRDQGETQYF
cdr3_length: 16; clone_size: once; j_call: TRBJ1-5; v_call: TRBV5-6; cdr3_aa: CASSVAGGYGNQPQHF
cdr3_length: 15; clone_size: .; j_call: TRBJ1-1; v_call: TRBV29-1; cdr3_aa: CSVEGRRREGTEAFF
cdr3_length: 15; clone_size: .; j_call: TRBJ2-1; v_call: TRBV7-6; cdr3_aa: CASTEGGYSYNEQFF
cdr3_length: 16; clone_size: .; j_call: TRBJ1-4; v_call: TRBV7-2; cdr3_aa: CASSPQVGATNEKLFF
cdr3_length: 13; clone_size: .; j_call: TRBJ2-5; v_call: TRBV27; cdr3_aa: CASSLDFQETQYF
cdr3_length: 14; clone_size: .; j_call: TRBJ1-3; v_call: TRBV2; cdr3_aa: CASIIKQGGNTIYF
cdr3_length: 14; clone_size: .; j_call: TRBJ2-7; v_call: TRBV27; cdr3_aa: CASSSSDRPYEQYF
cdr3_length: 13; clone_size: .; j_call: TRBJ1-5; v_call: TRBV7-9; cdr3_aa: CASSLEGDQPQHF
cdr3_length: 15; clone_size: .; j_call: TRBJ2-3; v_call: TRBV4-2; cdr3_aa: CASSQVQGVADTQYF
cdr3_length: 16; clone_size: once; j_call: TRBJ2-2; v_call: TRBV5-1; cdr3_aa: CASSLVLAGGAGELFF
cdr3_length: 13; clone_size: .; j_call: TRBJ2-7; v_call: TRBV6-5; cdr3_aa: CASSYGEAGEQYF
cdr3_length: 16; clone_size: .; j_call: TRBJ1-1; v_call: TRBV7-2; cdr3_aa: CASSRDRVGMNTEAFF
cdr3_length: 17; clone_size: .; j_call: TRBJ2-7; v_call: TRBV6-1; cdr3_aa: CASSEAGRLAGIYEQYF
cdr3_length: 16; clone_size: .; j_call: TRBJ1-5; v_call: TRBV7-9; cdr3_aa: CASSSASGRGGQPQHF
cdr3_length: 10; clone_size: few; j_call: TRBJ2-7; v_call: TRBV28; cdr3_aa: CSVGPREQYF
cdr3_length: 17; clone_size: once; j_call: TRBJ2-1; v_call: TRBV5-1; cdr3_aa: CASSLGAQAFYDNEQFF
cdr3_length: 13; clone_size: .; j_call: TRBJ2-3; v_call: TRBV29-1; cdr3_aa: CSAQADSTDTQYF
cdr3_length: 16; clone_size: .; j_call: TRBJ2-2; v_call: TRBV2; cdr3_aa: CASSEAGRPPTGELFF
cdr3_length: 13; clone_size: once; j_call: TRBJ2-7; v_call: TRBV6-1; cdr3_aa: CASSELGTYEQYF
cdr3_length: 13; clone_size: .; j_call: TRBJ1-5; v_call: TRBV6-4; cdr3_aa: CASSSEGGQPQHF
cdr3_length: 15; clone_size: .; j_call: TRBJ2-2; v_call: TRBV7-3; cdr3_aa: CASSLTGTGTGELFF
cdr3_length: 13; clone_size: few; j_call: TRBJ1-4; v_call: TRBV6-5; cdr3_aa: CASRDRTYEKLFF
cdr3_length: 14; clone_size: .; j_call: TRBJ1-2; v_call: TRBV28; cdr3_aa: CASLSIEGSSGYTF
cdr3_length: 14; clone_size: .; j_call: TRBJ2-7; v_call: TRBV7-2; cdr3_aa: CASSSTGTAYEQYF
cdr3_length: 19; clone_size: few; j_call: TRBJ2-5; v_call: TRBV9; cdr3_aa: CASSVAIPGTSGTLSTQYF
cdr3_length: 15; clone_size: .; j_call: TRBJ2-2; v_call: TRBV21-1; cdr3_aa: CASSNRTGRAGELFF
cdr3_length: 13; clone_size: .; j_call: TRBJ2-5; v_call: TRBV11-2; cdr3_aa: CASSLGLQETQYF
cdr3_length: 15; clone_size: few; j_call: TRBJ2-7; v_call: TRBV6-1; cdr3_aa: CASMDRQASSYEQYF
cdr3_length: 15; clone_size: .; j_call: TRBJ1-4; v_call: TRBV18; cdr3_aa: CASSPEEQVNEKLFF
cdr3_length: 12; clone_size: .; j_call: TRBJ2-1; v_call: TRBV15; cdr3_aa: CATSLGHNEQFF
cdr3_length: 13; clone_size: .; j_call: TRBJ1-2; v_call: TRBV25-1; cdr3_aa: CASKAQGNYGYTF
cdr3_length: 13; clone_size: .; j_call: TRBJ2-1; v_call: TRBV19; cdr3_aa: CASSINRWDEQFF
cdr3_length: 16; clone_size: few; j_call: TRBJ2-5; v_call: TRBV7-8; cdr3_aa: CASSIQPGLLRGTQYF
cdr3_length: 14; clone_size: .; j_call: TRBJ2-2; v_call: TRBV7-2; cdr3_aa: CASSLTIGTGELFF
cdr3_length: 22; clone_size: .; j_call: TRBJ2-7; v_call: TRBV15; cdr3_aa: CATSRDPYFLTSGRPVRYEQYF
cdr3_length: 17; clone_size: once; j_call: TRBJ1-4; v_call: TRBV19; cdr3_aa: CASTPGGGSSTNEKLFF
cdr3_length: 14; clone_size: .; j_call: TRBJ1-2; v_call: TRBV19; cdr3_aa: CASSIRQIVYGYTF
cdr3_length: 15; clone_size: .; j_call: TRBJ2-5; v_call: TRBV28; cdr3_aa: CASSQTSASQETQYF